A selection of T cell receptor beta chains follows, all from one sample in a study of blood T cell repertoires in COVID-19. The method was immunoSEQ multiplex PCR; TCRdb's version includes in-frame clones alone and lacks a portion of them. The repertoire holds 250,000 or so clones, with approximately 88% as singletons. The sequencing input was PBMCs or T cells enriched from blood (not recorded which). These receptors originate from a woman in her twenties or thirties who had been exposed to COVID-19. Both conserved end residues are part of each CDR3. The order of the fields is D gene, V gene, J gene, CDR3 protein, CDR3 DNA. A D gene is named only where the DNA matches it firmly.

TRBD2	TRBV3-1/TRBV3-2	TRBJ2-1	CASSSGLAGLIVYNEQFF	TGTGCCAGCAGCTCGGGACTAGCGGGATTGATTGTATACAATGAGCAGTTCTTC
TRBD1	TRBV5-1	TRBJ2-7	CASSLDQGAYEQYF	TGCGCCAGCAGCTTGGACCAGGGGGCGTACGAGCAGTACTTC
NA	TRBV3-1/TRBV3-2	TRBJ2-1	CASSQASFERNEQFF	TGTGCCAGCAGCCAAGCTTCTTTTGAACGGAATGAGCAGTTCTTC
NA	TRBV11-1	TRBJ2-5	CASSQLLVRQETQYF	TGTGCCAGCAGCCAACTTCTAGTAAGGCAAGAGACCCAGTACTTC
NA	TRBV12-3/TRBV12-4	TRBJ2-2	CASSPVGKLFF	TGTGCCAGCAGTCCCGTCGGGAAGCTGTTTTTT
NA	TRBV27	TRBJ2-7	CASSSPGQRAYEQYF	TGTGCCAGCAGTTCGCCGGGACAGCGGGCCTACGAGCAGTACTTC
NA	TRBV12-3/TRBV12-4	TRBJ1-2	CASSLDRNYGYTF	TGTGCCAGCAGTCTGGACAGAAACTATGGCTACACCTTC
TRBD1	TRBV11-2	TRBJ1-1	CASSLLRQGNVNTEAFF	TGTGCCAGCAGCTTATTAAGACAGGGTAACGTGAACACTGAAGCTTTCTTT
TRBD1	TRBV6-2/TRBV6-3	TRBJ1-1	CASSYPVGTGMNTEAFF	TGTGCCAGCAGTTACCCCGTTGGGACAGGGATGAACACTGAAGCTTTCTTT
NA	TRBV2	TRBJ1-1	CASSPPRGLATEAFF	TGTGCCAGCAGTCCGCCGCGAGGGTTGGCCACTGAAGCTTTCTTT
NA	TRBV19	TRBJ1-5	CASSMSRISNQPQHF	TGTGCCAGTAGTATGTCCAGAATAAGCAATCAGCCCCAGCATTTT
TRBD2	TRBV19	TRBJ2-3	CASTVSGGGRMDTQYF	TGTGCCAGCACCGTGAGCGGGGGAGGAAGGATGGATACGCAGTATTTT